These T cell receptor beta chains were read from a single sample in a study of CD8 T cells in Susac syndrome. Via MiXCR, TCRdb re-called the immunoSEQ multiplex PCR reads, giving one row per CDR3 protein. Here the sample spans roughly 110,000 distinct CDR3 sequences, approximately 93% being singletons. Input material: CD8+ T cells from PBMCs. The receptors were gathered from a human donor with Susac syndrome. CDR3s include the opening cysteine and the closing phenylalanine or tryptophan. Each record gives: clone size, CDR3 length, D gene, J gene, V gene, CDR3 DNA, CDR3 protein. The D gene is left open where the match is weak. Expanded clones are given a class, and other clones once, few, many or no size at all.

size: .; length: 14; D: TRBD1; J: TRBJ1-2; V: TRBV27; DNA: TGTGCCAGCAGTCCAGGGGCAGGGGGGTATGGCTACACCTTC; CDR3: CASSPGAGGYGYTF
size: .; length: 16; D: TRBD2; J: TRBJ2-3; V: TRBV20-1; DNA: TGCAGTGCTAGGCCCCGGGGGGGGCAAGATTTCGATACGCAGTATTTT; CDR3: CSARPRGGQDFDTQYF
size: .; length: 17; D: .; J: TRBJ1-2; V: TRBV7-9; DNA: TGTGCCAGCAGCACCAACGACGGGGTAAAGATTGGAGATGGCTACACCTTC; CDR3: CASSTNDGVKIGDGYTF
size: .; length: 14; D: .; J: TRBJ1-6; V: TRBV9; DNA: TGTGCCAGCAGCGTAGGGGAAGGGGGATCACCCCTCCACTTT; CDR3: CASSVGEGGSPLHF
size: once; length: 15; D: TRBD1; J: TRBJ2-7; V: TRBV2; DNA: TGTGCCAGCACCCAAACTCGGGACAGGGGAGCCGAGCAGTACTTC; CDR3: CASTQTRDRGAEQYF
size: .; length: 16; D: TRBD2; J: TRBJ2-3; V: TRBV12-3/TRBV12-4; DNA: TGTGCCAGCAGTCCGTCAGCGGGATTTAGCACAGATACGCAGTATTTT; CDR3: CASSPSAGFSTDTQYF
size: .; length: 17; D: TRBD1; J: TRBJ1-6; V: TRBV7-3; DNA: TGTGCCAGCAGCGGGGACAGGATACCCTTTCCCCATTCACCCCTCCACTTT; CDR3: CASSGDRIPFPHSPLHF
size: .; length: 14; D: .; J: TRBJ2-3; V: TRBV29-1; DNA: TGCAGCGTTGCATGGACGGGCTTGACAGATACGCAGTATTTT; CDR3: CSVAWTGLTDTQYF
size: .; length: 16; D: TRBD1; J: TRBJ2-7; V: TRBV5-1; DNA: TGCGCCAGCAGCCGTGAGGGACAGGCAAGCTCCTACGAGCAGTACTTC; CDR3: CASSREGQASSYEQYF
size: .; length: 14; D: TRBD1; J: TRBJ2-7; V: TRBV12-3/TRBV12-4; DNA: TGTGCCAGCCTGGGGACAGACCTTCGGGACGAGCAGTACTTC; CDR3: CASLGTDLRDEQYF
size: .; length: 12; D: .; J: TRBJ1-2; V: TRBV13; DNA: TGTGCCAGCAGCTCCGACAGGTTTGGCTACACCTTC; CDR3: CASSSDRFGYTF
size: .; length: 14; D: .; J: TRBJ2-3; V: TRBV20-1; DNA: TGCAGTGCTCAAGGATCGGGGCCCGGGGATACGCAGTATTTT; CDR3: CSAQGSGPGDTQYF
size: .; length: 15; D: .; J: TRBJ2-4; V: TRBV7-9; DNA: TGTGCCAGCAGCGGCCCGACAGGGACTAAAAACATTCAGTACTTC; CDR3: CASSGPTGTKNIQYF
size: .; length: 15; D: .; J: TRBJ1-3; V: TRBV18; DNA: TGTGCCAGCTCACCAGGGGAGCCCTCTGGAAACACCATATATTTT; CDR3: CASSPGEPSGNTIYF
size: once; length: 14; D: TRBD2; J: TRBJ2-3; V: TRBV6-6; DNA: TGTGCCAGCAGTTCACTAGCGGTCACAGATACGCAGTATTTT; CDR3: CASSSLAVTDTQYF
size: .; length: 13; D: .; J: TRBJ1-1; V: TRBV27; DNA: TGTGCCAGCAGCCCCGGGGGTCTCACTGAAGCTTTCTTT; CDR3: CASSPGGLTEAFF
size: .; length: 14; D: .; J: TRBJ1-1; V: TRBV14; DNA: TGTGCCAGCAGCCAGTCGGACGCGGACACTGAAGCTTTCTTT; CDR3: CASSQSDADTEAFF
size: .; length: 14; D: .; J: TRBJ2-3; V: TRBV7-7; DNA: TGTGCCAGCAGCTTGACGAGTTTAGCAGATACGCAGTATTTT; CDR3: CASSLTSLADTQYF
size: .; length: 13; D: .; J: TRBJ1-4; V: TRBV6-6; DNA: TGTGCCAGCAAGGACAGTTTCAATGAAAAACTGTTTTTT; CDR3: CASKDSFNEKLFF
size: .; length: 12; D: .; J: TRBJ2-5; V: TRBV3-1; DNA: TGTGCCAGCAGCCAAGATTGGGAGACCCAGTACTTC; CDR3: CASSQDWETQYF
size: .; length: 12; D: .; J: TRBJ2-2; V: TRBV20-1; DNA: TGCAGTGGGGAAGCGAACACCGGGGAGCTGTTTTTT; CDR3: CSGEANTGELFF
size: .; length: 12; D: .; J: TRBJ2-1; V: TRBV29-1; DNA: TGCAGCGTGGAAGATAGATACAATGAGCAGTTCTTC; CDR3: CSVEDRYNEQFF
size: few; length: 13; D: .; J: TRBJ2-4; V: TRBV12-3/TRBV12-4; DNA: TGTGCCAGCAGTTTAGAGGGGGAGAACATTCAGTACTTC; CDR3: CASSLEGENIQYF
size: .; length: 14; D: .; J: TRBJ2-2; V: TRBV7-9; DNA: TGTGCCAGCAGGGACCCGGGGAACACCGGGGAGCTGTTTTTT; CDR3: CASRDPGNTGELFF
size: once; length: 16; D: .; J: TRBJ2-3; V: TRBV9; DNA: TGTGCCAGCAGCGAGGAGGGGAGCCGTGCCACAGATACGCAGTATTTT; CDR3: CASSEEGSRATDTQYF
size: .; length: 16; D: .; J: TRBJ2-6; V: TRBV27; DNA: TGTGCCAGCAGTTTATCGGGGCCTCCTGGGGCCAACGTCCTGACTTTC; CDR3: CASSLSGPPGANVLTF
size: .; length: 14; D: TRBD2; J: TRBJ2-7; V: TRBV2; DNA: TGTGCCAGCAAAGCGGGGGGAAGCTCCTACGAGCAGTACTTC; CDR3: CASKAGGSSYEQYF
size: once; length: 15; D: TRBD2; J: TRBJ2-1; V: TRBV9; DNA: TGTGCCAGCAGCGTAGAAAGCGGGGGGTACAATGAGCAGTTCTTC; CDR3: CASSVESGGYNEQFF
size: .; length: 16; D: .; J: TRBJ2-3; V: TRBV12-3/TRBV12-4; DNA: TGTGCCAGCAGTTTGGGTGGTGGGTTCAGCACAGATACGCAGTATTTT; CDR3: CASSLGGGFSTDTQYF
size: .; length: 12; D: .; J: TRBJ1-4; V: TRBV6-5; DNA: TGTGCCAGCAGCTGGATTCTTGAAAAACTGTTTTTT; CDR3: CASSWILEKLFF
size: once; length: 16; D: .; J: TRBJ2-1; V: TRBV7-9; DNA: TGTGCCAGCATCACATCTAACGGACGAGTTAACAATGAGCAGTTCTTC; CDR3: CASITSNGRVNNEQFF
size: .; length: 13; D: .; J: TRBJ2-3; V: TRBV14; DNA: TGTGCCAGCAGCCAAGCCCGGACAGATACGCAGTATTTT; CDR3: CASSQARTDTQYF
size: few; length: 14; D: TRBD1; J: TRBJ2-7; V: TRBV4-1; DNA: TGCGCCAGCAGCCAAGCCCAGGGGGCCTACGAGCAGTACTTC; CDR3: CASSQAQGAYEQYF
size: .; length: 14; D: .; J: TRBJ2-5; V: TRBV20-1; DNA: TGCAGTGCTAGAGATGACAGAGGACAAGAGACCCAGTACTTC; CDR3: CSARDDRGQETQYF
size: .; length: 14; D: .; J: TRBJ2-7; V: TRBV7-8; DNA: TGTGCCAGCAGTATGGGACCTCAATCCTACGAGCAGTACTTC; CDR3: CASSMGPQSYEQYF
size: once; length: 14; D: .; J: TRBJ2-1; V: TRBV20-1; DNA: TGCAGTGCTGGGACGACGAGCTCCTACAATGAGCAGTTCTTC; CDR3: CSAGTTSSYNEQFF
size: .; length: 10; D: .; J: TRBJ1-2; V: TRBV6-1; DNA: TGTGCCAGCAGCGCCCTTGGCTACACCTTC; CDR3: CASSALGYTF
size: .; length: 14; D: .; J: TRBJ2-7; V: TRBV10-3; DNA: TGTGCCATCAGTGAGGCCGGGGGTTCCTACGAGCAGTACTTC; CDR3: CAISEAGGSYEQYF
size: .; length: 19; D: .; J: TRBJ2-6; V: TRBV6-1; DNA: TGTGCCAGCAGTAGCAGGCAGCACCCCGTAAGCTCTGGGGCCAACGTCCTGACTTTC; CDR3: CASSSRQHPVSSGANVLTF
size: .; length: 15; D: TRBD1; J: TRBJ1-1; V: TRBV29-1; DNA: TGCAGCGTTGAGGGGACAGGGGGAATGAACACTGAAGCTTTCTTT; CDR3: CSVEGTGGMNTEAFF
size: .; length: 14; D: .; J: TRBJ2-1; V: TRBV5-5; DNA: TGTGCCAGCATTAGGTGGGAGGCCAGCAATGAGCAGTTCTTC; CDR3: CASIRWEASNEQFF
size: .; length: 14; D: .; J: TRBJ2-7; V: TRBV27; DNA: TGTGCCAGCAGTTTTTCCTCCGGGGGCTACGAGCAGTACTTC; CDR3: CASSFSSGGYEQYF
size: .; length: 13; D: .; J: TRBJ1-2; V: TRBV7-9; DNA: TGTGCCAGCAGCTTAGGGGACACCTATGGCTACACCTTC; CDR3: CASSLGDTYGYTF
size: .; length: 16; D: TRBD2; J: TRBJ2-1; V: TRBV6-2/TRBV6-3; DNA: TGTGCCAGCAGTGCCCCGGGAGGGGTAGCCTACAATGAGCAGTTCTTC; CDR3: CASSAPGGVAYNEQFF
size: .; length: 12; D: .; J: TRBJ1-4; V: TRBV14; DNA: TGTGCCAGCAGCCCGACAGATGAAAAACTGTTTTTT; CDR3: CASSPTDEKLFF
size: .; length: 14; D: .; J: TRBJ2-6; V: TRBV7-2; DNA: TGTGCCAGCAGCTATCTCTCTGGGGCCAACGTCCTGACTTTC; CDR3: CASSYLSGANVLTF
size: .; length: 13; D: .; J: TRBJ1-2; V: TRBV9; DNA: TGTGCCAGCAGCGTAGAACAGGGCCCTGGCTACACCTTC; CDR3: CASSVEQGPGYTF
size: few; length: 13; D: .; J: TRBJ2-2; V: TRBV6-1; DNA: TGTGCCAGCAGTGGCAGTTACACCGGGGAGCTGTTTTTT; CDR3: CASSGSYTGELFF
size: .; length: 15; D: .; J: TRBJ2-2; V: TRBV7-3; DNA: TGTGCCAGCAGCTCCTATAGGGGGAGCGCCGGGGAGCTGTTTTTT; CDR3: CASSSYRGSAGELFF
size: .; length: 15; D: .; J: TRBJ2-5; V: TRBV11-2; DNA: TGTGCCAGCACCTCCCTGGGGCTCCCCCCGGGGACCCAGTACTTC; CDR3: CASTSLGLPPGTQYF
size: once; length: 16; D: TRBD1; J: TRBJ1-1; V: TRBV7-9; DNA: TGTGCCAGCGCTGGCCAGGGGGCGCCCCCGAACACTGAAGCTTTCTTT; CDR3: CASAGQGAPPNTEAFF
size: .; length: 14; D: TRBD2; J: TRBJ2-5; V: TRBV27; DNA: TGTGCCAGCGGAGATAAGCGGGGGGAAGAGACCCAGTACTTC; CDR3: CASGDKRGEETQYF
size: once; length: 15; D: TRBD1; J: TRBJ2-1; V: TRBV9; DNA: TGTGCCAGCAGCGAACCACCGGGACAGGGCAATGAGCAGTTCTTC; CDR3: CASSEPPGQGNEQFF
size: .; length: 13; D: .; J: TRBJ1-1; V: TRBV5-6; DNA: TGTGCCAGCAGCTTGGGAGGTCCCACTGAAGCTTTCTTT; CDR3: CASSLGGPTEAFF
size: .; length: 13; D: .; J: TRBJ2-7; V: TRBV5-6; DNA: TGTGCCAGCAGCTTGGGTGGTCGGGGCGAGCAGTACTTC; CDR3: CASSLGGRGEQYF
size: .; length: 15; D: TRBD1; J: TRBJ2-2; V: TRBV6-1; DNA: TGTGCCAGCAGTGAGGACAGGTCGAACACCGGGGAGCTGTTTTTT; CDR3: CASSEDRSNTGELFF
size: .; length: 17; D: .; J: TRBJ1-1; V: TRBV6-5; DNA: TGTGCCAGCAGTTACAGCGGGTCGCGACGGGTGAACACTGAAGCTTTCTTT; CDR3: CASSYSGSRRVNTEAFF
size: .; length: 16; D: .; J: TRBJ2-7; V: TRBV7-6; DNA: TGTGCCAGCAGCCCACGCCTGATCGGAAGCTCCTACGAGCAGTACTTC; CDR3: CASSPRLIGSSYEQYF
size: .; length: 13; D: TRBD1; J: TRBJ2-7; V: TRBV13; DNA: TGTGCCAGCAGTTCCGGACAGGACCCCGAGCAGTACTTC; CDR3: CASSSGQDPEQYF
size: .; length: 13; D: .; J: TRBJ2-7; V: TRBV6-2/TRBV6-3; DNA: TGTGCCAGCAGTTACGACCCCTCCTACGAGCAGTACTTC; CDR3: CASSYDPSYEQYF